Listed below are T cell receptor beta chains from one sample, sequenced in a study of cytomegalovirus exposure and HLA in healthy donors. Sequencing was performed with immunoSEQ multiplex PCR; in TCRdb, only in-frame clones are kept and a portion is missing. The table includes under 200,000 clones, around 72% detected once. Sequenced material: PBMCs. These receptors were taken from a man aged 50-60 years in good health and CMV-seronegative. Each CDR3 is given with its conserved first and last residue. D genes are given only for firm matches. Rows may omit the clone size; those that give it use once, few, many or a size class.

clone size: -
D gene: -
V gene: TRBV6-1
J gene: TRBJ1-4
CDR3 DNA: TGTGCCAGCAGTGAATCGGGGGAGTGGGAAAAACTGTTTTTT
CDR3 protein: CASSESGEWEKLFF

clone size: -
D gene: -
V gene: TRBV18
J gene: TRBJ1-1
CDR3 DNA: TGTGCCAGCTCATCTCAGGGTAACACTGAAGCTTTCTTT
CDR3 protein: CASSSQGNTEAFF

clone size: -
D gene: TRBD1
V gene: TRBV19
J gene: TRBJ1-1
CDR3 DNA: TGTGCCAGTAGTGTATCCGGGACAGGGAGTTTCGCTTTCTTT
CDR3 protein: CASSVSGTGSFAFF

clone size: -
D gene: TRBD1
V gene: TRBV7-8
J gene: TRBJ2-3
CDR3 DNA: TGTGCCAGCAGCCCTGGGACAGGGGGGTTGGATACGCAGTATTTT
CDR3 protein: CASSPGTGGLDTQYF

clone size: -
D gene: -
V gene: TRBV5-1
J gene: TRBJ2-1
CDR3 DNA: TGCGCCAGCAGCTTCTCGCGGGCTTACAATGAGCAGTTCTTC
CDR3 protein: CASSFSRAYNEQFF

clone size: -
D gene: TRBD1
V gene: TRBV6-5
J gene: TRBJ1-1
CDR3 DNA: TGTGCCAGCAGTTCGGGACAGGGGGGCACTGAAGCTTTCTTT
CDR3 protein: CASSSGQGGTEAFF

clone size: -
D gene: -
V gene: TRBV19
J gene: TRBJ2-5
CDR3 DNA: TGTGCCAGTAGTATAGATGACAACCAAGAGACCCAGTACTTC
CDR3 protein: CASSIDDNQETQYF

clone size: -
D gene: TRBD1
V gene: TRBV6-5
J gene: TRBJ2-2
CDR3 DNA: TGTGCCAGCAGTCCCCGGACAGGAAGGGCCGGGGAGCTGTTTTTT
CDR3 protein: CASSPRTGRAGELFF

clone size: -
D gene: -
V gene: TRBV6-5
J gene: TRBJ1-2
CDR3 DNA: TGTGCCAGCGGGGCAGGGCATGATTATGGCTACACCTTC
CDR3 protein: CASGAGHDYGYTF

clone size: -
D gene: -
V gene: TRBV27
J gene: TRBJ2-3
CDR3 DNA: TGTGCCAGCAGTTTAGGACTAATCACAGATACGCAGTATTTT
CDR3 protein: CASSLGLITDTQYF

clone size: -
D gene: -
V gene: TRBV19
J gene: TRBJ1-5
CDR3 DNA: TGTGCCAGTAAACAGGTGCTGGGCAATCAGCCCCAGCATTTT
CDR3 protein: CASKQVLGNQPQHF

clone size: once
D gene: TRBD1
V gene: TRBV5-1
J gene: TRBJ1-2
CDR3 DNA: TGCGCCAGCAGCTTGAGGGACAGGTTTAACTATGGCTACACCTTC
CDR3 protein: CASSLRDRFNYGYTF

clone size: few
D gene: TRBD1
V gene: TRBV7-9
J gene: TRBJ1-5
CDR3 DNA: TGTGCCAGCAGCCTAGGACAGGGTGAACAGCCCCAGCATTTT
CDR3 protein: CASSLGQGEQPQHF

clone size: medium-sized
D gene: TRBD1
V gene: TRBV11-3
J gene: TRBJ1-1
CDR3 DNA: TGTGCCAGCAGCAAACGGACAGGAATGAACACTGAAGCTTTCTTT
CDR3 protein: CASSKRTGMNTEAFF

clone size: -
D gene: TRBD1
V gene: TRBV11-2
J gene: TRBJ2-1
CDR3 DNA: TGTGCCAGCAGCTTCGACAGGGGAAATGAGCAGTTCTTC
CDR3 protein: CASSFDRGNEQFF

clone size: few
D gene: -
V gene: TRBV21-1
J gene: TRBJ2-7
CDR3 DNA: TGTGCCAGCAGCAAAGCGGACAGGGTCATCTACGAGCAGTACTTC
CDR3 protein: CASSKADRVIYEQYF

clone size: -
D gene: TRBD1
V gene: TRBV5-4
J gene: TRBJ1-1
CDR3 DNA: TGTGCCAGCAGCTGGACAGGGGGTGAAGCTTTCTTT
CDR3 protein: CASSWTGGEAFF

clone size: few
D gene: TRBD1
V gene: TRBV7-6
J gene: TRBJ2-3
CDR3 DNA: TGTGCCAGCAGCGACGGGACAGTAGTAGATACGCAGTATTTT
CDR3 protein: CASSDGTVVDTQYF

clone size: few
D gene: -
V gene: TRBV27
J gene: TRBJ1-1
CDR3 DNA: TGTGCCAGCAGTTGGGATGGGGAGGGCACTGAAGCTTTCTTT
CDR3 protein: CASSWDGEGTEAFF

clone size: -
D gene: TRBD1
V gene: TRBV11-3
J gene: TRBJ2-1
CDR3 DNA: TGTGCCAGCAGCTCATGGACAGGGGACAATGAGCAGTTCTTC
CDR3 protein: CASSSWTGDNEQFF

clone size: -
D gene: -
V gene: TRBV20-1
J gene: TRBJ2-5
CDR3 DNA: TGCAGTGCCGCGGAGGAAGAGACCCAGTACTTC
CDR3 protein: CSAAEEETQYF

clone size: -
D gene: TRBD2
V gene: TRBV5-4
J gene: TRBJ2-5
CDR3 DNA: TGTGCCAGCAGCTTGCCGGGACTAGCGGGGGGGCGCCGAGAGACCCAGTACTTC
CDR3 protein: CASSLPGLAGGRRETQYF

clone size: -
D gene: -
V gene: TRBV5-6
J gene: TRBJ1-1
CDR3 DNA: TGTGCCAGCAGCTTGGACAGGGTGAACACTGAAGCTTTCTTT
CDR3 protein: CASSLDRVNTEAFF

clone size: -
D gene: -
V gene: TRBV4-1
J gene: TRBJ1-6
CDR3 DNA: TGCGCCAGCAGCCAAGAAGGCAGGGATAATTCACCCCTCCACTTT
CDR3 protein: CASSQEGRDNSPLHF

clone size: -
D gene: -
V gene: TRBV6-6
J gene: TRBJ1-1
CDR3 DNA: TGTGCCAGCAACGAACCCACAGGGCCAACAGGTGAGGCTTTCTTT
CDR3 protein: CASNEPTGPTGEAFF

clone size: -
D gene: -
V gene: TRBV11-2
J gene: TRBJ1-6
CDR3 DNA: TGTGCCAGCTCGGAGTTGAGCTCCTATAATTCACCCCTCCACTTT
CDR3 protein: CASSELSSYNSPLHF

clone size: -
D gene: -
V gene: TRBV5-6
J gene: TRBJ2-5
CDR3 DNA: TGTGCCAGCAGCTTGCGCGGGGCCACCGGGACCCAGTACTTC
CDR3 protein: CASSLRGATGTQYF

clone size: -
D gene: -
V gene: TRBV10-1
J gene: TRBJ1-1
CDR3 DNA: TGCGCCAGCCGTGCAGGCATGAACACTGAAGCTTTCTTT
CDR3 protein: CASRAGMNTEAFF

clone size: once
D gene: -
V gene: TRBV10-3
J gene: TRBJ2-3
CDR3 DNA: TGTGCCGCCCGGTCGGACAGTCGCGCAGATACGCAGTATTTT
CDR3 protein: CAARSDSRADTQYF

clone size: -
D gene: TRBD2
V gene: TRBV19
J gene: TRBJ2-5
CDR3 DNA: TGTGCCAGTAGTCCTCCTCTTATAGCGGGGGCTTGGGAGACCCAGTACTTC
CDR3 protein: CASSPPLIAGAWETQYF

clone size: -
D gene: -
V gene: TRBV7-9
J gene: TRBJ1-2
CDR3 DNA: TGTGCCAGCAGCTTAGCACTTAACTATGGCTACACCTTC
CDR3 protein: CASSLALNYGYTF

clone size: -
D gene: -
V gene: TRBV10-3
J gene: TRBJ2-7
CDR3 DNA: TGTGCCATCAGTGACAGGATCTACGAGCAGTACTTC
CDR3 protein: CAISDRIYEQYF